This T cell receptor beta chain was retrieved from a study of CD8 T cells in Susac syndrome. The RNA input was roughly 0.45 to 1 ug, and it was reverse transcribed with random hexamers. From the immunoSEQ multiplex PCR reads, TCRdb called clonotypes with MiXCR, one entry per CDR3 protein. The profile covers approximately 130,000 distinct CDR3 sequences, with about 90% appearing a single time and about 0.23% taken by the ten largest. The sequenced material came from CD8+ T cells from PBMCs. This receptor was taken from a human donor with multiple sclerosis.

Here the CDR3 DNA reads TGTGCCAGCAGTTTACAGGGTGGGGAAGAGACCCAGTACTTC. The encoded protein is CASSLQGGEETQYF. The chain has TRBV28 and TRBJ2-5, with D possibly matching TRBD1 (5 bases). Deletions cut 2 bases from V and 3 bases from J, with 10 bases between. The CDR3 is 14 amino acids. Germline V gene sequence: CDR1 MDHEN, CDR2 SYDVKM.